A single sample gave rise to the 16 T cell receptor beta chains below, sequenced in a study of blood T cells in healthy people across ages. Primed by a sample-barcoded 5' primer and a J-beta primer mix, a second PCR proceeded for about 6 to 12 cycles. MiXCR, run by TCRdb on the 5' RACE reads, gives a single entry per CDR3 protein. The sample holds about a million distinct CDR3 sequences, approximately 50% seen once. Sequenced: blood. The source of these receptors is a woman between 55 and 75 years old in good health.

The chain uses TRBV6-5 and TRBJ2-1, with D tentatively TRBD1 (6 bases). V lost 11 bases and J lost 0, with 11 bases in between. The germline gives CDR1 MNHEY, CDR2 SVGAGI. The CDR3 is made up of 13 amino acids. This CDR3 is CASQGSSYNEQFF. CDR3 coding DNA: TGTGCCTCGCAGGGGAGCTCCTACAATGAGCAGTTCTTC.

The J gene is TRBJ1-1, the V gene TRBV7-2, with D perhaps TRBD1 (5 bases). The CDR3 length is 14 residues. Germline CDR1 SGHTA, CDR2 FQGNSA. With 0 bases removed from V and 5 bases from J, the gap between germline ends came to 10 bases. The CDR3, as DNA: TGTGCCAGCAGCTTAGCGTTAGGGGATACTGAAGCTTTCTTT. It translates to CASSLALGDTEAFF. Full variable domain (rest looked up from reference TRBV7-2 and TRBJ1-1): GAGVSQSPSNKVTEKGKDVELRCDPISGHTALYWYRQSLGQGLEFLIYFQGNSAPDKSGLPSDRFSAERTGGSVSTLTIQRTQQEDSAVYLCASSLALGDTEAFFGQGTRLTVV.

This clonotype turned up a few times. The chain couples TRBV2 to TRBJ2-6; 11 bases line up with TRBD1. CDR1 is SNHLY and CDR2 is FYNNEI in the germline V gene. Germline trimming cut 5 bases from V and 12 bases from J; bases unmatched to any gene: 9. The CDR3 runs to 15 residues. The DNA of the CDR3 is TGTGCCAGCAGTACCACTTGGACAGGGGGCGGCGTCCTGACTTTC. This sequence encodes CASSTTWTGGGVLTF.

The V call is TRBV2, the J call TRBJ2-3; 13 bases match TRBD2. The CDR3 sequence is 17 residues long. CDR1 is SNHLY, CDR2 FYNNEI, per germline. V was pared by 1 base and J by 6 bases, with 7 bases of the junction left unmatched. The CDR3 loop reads CASSEGSLAGGRDTQYF. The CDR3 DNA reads TGTGCCAGCAGTGAAGGGTCACTAGCGGGAGGGCGGGATACGCAGTATTTT.

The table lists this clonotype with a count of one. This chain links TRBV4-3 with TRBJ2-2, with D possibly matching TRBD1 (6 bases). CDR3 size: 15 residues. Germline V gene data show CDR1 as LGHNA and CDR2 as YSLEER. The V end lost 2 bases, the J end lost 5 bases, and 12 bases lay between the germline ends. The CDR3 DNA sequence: TGCGCCAGCAGCCAAAGTAGGGGGTGGACCGGGGAGCTGTTTTTT. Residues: CASSQSRGWTGELFF.

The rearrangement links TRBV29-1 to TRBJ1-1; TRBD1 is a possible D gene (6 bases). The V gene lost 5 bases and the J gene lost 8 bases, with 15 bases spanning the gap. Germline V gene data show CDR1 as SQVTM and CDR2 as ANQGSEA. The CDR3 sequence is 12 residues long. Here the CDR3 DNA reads TGCAGCGTTCATTCTACTACAGGGGAAGCTTTCTTT. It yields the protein CSVHSTTGEAFF.

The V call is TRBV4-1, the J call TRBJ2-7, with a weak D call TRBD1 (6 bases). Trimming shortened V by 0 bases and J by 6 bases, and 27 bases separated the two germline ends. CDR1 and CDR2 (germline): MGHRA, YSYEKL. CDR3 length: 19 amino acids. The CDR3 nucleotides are TGCGCCAGCAGCCAAGACCCCCGTGGGGTAGCCTGGATGGGGGCCGAGCAGTACTTC. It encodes CASSQDPRGVAWMGAEQYF.

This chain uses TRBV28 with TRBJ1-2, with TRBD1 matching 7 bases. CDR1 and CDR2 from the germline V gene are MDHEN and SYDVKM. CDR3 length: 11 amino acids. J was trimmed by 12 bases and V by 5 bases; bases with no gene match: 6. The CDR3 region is CASSQRDSHTF. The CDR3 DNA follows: TGTGCCAGCAGTCAAAGGGACAGCCACACCTTC.

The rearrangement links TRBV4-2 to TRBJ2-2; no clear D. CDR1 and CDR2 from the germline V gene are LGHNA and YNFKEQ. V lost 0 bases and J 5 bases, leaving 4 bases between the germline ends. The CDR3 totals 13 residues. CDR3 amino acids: CASSQEVTGELFF. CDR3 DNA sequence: TGTGCCAGCAGCCAAGAAGTTACCGGGGAGCTGTTTTTT.

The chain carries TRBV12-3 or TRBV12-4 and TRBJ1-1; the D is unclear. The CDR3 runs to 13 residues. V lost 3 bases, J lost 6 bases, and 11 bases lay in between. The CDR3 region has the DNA TGTGCCAGCAGTTTTCGGGAAATCGCTGAAGCTTTCTTT. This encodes CASSFREIAEAFF.

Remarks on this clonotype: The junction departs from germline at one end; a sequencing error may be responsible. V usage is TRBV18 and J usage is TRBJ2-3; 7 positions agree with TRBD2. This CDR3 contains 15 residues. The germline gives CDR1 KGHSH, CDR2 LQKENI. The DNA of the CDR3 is TGTGCCGGCTCATGGTCGGGAGGACGCACAGATACGCAGTATTTT. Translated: CAGSWSGGRTDTQYF. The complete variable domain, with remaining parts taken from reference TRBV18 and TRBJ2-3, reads NAGVMQNPRHLVRRRGQEARLRCSPMKGHSHVYWYRQLPEEGLKFMVYLQKENIIDESGMPKERFSAEFPKEGPSILRIQQVVRGDSAAYFCAGSWSGGRTDTQYFGPGTRLTVL.

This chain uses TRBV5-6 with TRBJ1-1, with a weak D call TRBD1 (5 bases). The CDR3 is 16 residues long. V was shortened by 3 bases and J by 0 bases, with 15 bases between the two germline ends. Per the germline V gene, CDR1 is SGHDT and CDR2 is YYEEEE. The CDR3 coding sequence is TGTGCCAGCAGCTGGAGTGGGGCGATATTGAACACTGAAGCTTTCTTT. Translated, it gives CASSWSGAILNTEAFF.

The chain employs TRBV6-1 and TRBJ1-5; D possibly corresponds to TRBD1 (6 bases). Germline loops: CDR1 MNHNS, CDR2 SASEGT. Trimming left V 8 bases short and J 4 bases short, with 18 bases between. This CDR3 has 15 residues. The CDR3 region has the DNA TGTGCCAGCGAACCGGGGGCGGGAGGGAATCAGCCCCAGCATTTT. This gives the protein CASEPGAGGNQPQHF.

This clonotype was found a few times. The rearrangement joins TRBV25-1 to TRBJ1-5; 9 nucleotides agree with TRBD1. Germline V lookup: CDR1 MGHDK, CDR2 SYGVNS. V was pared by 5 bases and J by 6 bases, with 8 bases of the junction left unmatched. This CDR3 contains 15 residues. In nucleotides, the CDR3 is TGTGCCAGCAGTAAACAGGGGGCGGTGGGTCAGCCCCAGCATTTT. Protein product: CASSKQGAVGQPQHF.

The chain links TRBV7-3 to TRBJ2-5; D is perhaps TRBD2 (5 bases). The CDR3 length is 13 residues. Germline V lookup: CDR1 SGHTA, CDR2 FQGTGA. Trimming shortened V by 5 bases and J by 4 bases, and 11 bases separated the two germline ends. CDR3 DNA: TGTGCCAGCAGCGACGGGATTGGAGAGACCCAGTACTTC. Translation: CASSDGIGETQYF.

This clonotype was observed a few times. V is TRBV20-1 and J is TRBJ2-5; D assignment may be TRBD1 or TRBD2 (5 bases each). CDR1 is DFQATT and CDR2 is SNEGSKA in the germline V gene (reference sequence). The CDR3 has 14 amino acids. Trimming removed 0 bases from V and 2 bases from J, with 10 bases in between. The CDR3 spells CSAREGTYQETQYF. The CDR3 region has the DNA TGCAGTGCTAGAGAGGGGACCTATCAAGAGACCCAGTACTTC.